These 14 T cell receptor beta chains share one sample of origin, sequenced in a study of shared clonotypes between healthy human individuals. The repertoire was sequenced with immunoSEQ multiplex PCR; TCRdb's copy has only in-frame clones and lacks some. Among hundreds of thousands of clones listed, less than 98% were seen once. Material: naive CD4+ T cells sorted from blood. Noted subset: CD45RA+ positively selected. The receptor set was obtained from a woman between 25 and 40 years old in good health.

The chain recombines TRBV28 with TRBJ1-2; D is unresolved. The V gene lost 9 bases and the J gene lost 1 base, with 18 bases spanning the gap. CDR1 is MDHEN and CDR2 is SYDVKM in the germline V gene. There are 15 residues in the CDR3. The CDR3 protein is CASNPGPESNYGYTF. The CDR3 DNA follows: TGTGCCAGTAACCCCGGTCCGGAGAGTAACTATGGCTACACCTTC.

This sequence joins TRBV19 and TRBJ2-2; D is possibly TRBD1 (6 bases). With 5 bases removed from V and 6 bases from J, the gap between germline ends came to 13 bases. The CDR3 length is 14 residues. CDR1 LNHDA and CDR2 SQIVND come from the germline V gene (reference sequence). The chain's CDR3 is CASSPQQGAGELFF. In DNA form, the CDR3 reads TGTGCCAGTAGTCCCCAACAGGGTGCCGGGGAGCTGTTTTTT.

The rearrangement links TRBV6-1 to TRBJ2-7, with 8 bases lining up with TRBD2. Germline trimming cut 2 bases from V and 4 bases from J; bases unmatched to any gene: 16. Germline CDR1 MNHNS, CDR2 SASEGT. The CDR3 covers 18 residues. CDR3 nucleotides: TGTGCCAGCAGTGAAAAGCCGGTTTGGCGGGAGGCGACTTACGAGCAGTACTTC. Encoded protein: CASSEKPVWREATYEQYF.

The rearrangement uses TRBV7-9 and TRBJ2-1, with D maybe TRBD2 (6 bases). Germline V gene lookup returns CDR1 SEHNR and CDR2 FQNEAQ (reference sequence). Trimming stripped 4 bases from V and 0 bases from J, with 22 bases between. CDR3 length: 19 amino acids. The chain's CDR3 is CASSYTRKLAASSYNEQFF. Written as DNA, the CDR3 is TGTGCCAGCAGCTACACACGGAAACTAGCTGCGAGCTCCTACAATGAGCAGTTCTTC.

V and J are TRBV20-1 and TRBJ2-3; no definite D call. Germline V gene data show CDR1 as DFQATT and CDR2 as SNEGSKA (reference sequence). The CDR3 consists of 10 residues. V lost 0 bases to trimming and J lost 10 bases, with 5 bases between them. As DNA, the CDR3 is TGCAGTGCTAGAGATAGGGCGCAGTATTTT. It yields the protein CSARDRAQYF.

The chain uses TRBV7-8 and TRBJ2-1; maybe TRBD2 (5 bases). V was trimmed by 8 bases and J by 6 bases, leaving 17 bases between them. Germline V CDR1 and CDR2: SGHVS, FQNEAQ. The CDR3 is 14 amino acids. The CDR3 sequence: CASVDGQAGNEQFF. CDR3 DNA sequence: TGTGCCAGCGTCGACGGGCAGGCGGGCAATGAGCAGTTCTTC.

V and J are TRBV6-6 and TRBJ2-7; D may correspond to TRBD1 or TRBD2 (5 bases each). V lost 2 bases to trimming and J lost 2 bases, with 13 bases between them. Germline CDR1 is MNHNY and CDR2 is SVGAGI (reference sequence). There are 15 residues in the CDR3. The CDR3 DNA follows: TGTGCCAGCAGTTACCCGGCGCAGGGAGCCTACGAGCAGTACTTC. This codes for CASSYPAQGAYEQYF.

The chain joins TRBV13 to TRBJ1-1; no definite D call. Germline V lookup: CDR1 PRHDT, CDR2 FYEKMQ (reference sequence). CDR3 length equals 13 residues. V gave up 2 bases and J gave up 10 bases, with 14 bases separating them. Here the CDR3 reads CASSLSPAGGAFF. CDR3 DNA sequence: TGTGCCAGCAGCTTAAGCCCTGCTGGAGGAGCTTTCTTT.

This chain links TRBV6-1 with TRBJ1-2; 8 bases align to TRBD1. Trimming took 4 bases from V and 3 from J; bases not matched to a gene: 1. Per the germline V gene, CDR1 is MNHNS and CDR2 is SASEGT. The CDR3 has 13 amino acids. As DNA, the CDR3 is TGTGCCAGCAGTGGACAGGGGTACTATGGCTACACCTTC. Protein sequence: CASSGQGYYGYTF.

This clone showed up just once. This chain uses TRBV27 with TRBJ2-3, with TRBD2 matching 8 bases. The V segment lost 2 bases and the J segment 1 base; nucleotides outside the gene matches: 2. The germline CDR1 and CDR2 sequences are MNHEY and SMNVEV (reference sequence). CDR3 length: 15 residues. The CDR3 protein is CASSLRAGGTDTQYF. Written as DNA, the CDR3 is TGTGCCAGCAGTTTACGAGCGGGGGGCACAGATACGCAGTATTTT.

The gene calls are TRBV4-1 and TRBJ1-4; perhaps TRBD1 as D (5 bases). CDR1 is MGHRA and CDR2 is YSYEKL in the germline V gene. CDR3 length: 15 residues. Trimming left V 4 bases short and J 5 bases short, with 14 bases between. CDR3 nucleotide sequence: TGCGCCAGCAGCCGGACCGGGACGGCAAATGAAAAACTGTTTTTT. Translating it yields CASSRTGTANEKLFF.

This rearrangement joins TRBV7-8 to TRBJ1-5; D might be TRBD1 (6 bases). Germline V CDR1 and CDR2: SGHVS, FQNEAQ. The germline V and J ends were trimmed by 6 bases and 3 bases, with 12 bases remaining between them. The CDR3 has 14 amino acids. CDR3 bases: TGTGCCAGCAGTCTTAGACAGGCCAATCAGCCCCAGCATTTT. Encoded protein: CASSLRQANQPQHF.

The V and J genes are TRBV7-9 and TRBJ2-1, with D possibly being TRBD2 (5 bases). The CDR3 is 14 residues long. CDR1 is SEHNR, CDR2 FQNEAQ, per germline (reference sequence). With 1 base removed from V and 7 bases from J, the gap between germline ends came to 11 bases. The CDR3 DNA reads TGTGCCAGCAGCTTAGGGTTCGAGCGGAATGAGCAGTTCTTC. It encodes CASSLGFERNEQFF.

The chain couples TRBV28 to TRBJ2-1, with 14 bases lining up with TRBD2. The CDR3 contains 18 residues. CDR1 and CDR2 from the germline V gene are MDHEN and SYDVKM. J lost 3 bases, V lost 5 bases, and 9 bases had no gene match. Here the CDR3 DNA reads TGTGCCAGCAGTCCCGGACTAGCGGGAGGCCCCTACTACAATGAGCAGTTCTTC. Protein sequence: CASSPGLAGGPYYNEQFF.